The clone carrying this T cell receptor (beta chain) has just a few counts. A library of TCRbeta sequences, prepared with unique molecular identifiers, was generated. Via MiXCR, TCRdb re-called the PCR reads, giving one row per CDR3 protein. There are just under 550,000 distinct CDR3 sequences in the sample; 15% to 20% occur only once, and 2.5% to 4% lies in the top ten. This entry comes from a study of T-cell reconstitution after alpha-beta-depleted transplantation in children. V shed 4 bases, J shed 4 bases, and the junction held 4 bases outside the gene matches. There are 14 residues in the CDR3. Per germline, CDR1 MGHDK and CDR2 SYGVNS.

This clonotype originated in a human donor who donated a stem cell graft to a child with acute lymphoblastic leukemia. The sequenced sample was PBMCs from the stem cell graft donor, obtained from the stem cell graft. This rearrangement joins TRBV25-1 to TRBJ1-3, with 7 bases identical to TRBD1. CDR3 sequence reads: CASSGTGEGNTIYF. The CDR3 nucleotides read TGTGCCAGCAGTGGTACAGGGGAGGGAAACACCATATATTTT.